A selection of T cell receptor beta chains follows, all from one sample in a study of glioma-infiltrating T cells after dendritic cell vaccination. Method: immunoSEQ multiplex PCR; TCRdb's copy keeps in-frame clones and lacks some. Counted here are about 95,000 clones, about 85% occurring once; the ten biggest clones make up 2.5% to 3.5%. The material was blood, obtained before dendritic cell vaccination. The source of these receptors is a human donor with glioblastoma. Each CDR3 is given with its conserved first and last residue. D genes are given only for firm matches. Only part of the rows carry a size: once, few, many, or a class if the clone is expanded.

. | TRBJ1-1 | . | TRBV27 | TGTGCCAGCAGTTACCTCCCCATACAGGGTACGACTGAAGCTTTCTTT | CASSYLPIQGTTEAFF
TRBD2 | TRBJ2-1 | once | TRBV7-2 | TGTGCCAGCAGCGCCACTAGCGGCCTGTACAATGAGCAGTTCTTC | CASSATSGLYNEQFF
. | TRBJ2-3 | . | TRBV29-1 | TGCAGGGCCGGGGGAGATACGCAGTATTTT | CRAGGDTQYF
. | TRBJ2-3 | . | TRBV2 | TGTGCCAGCAGTGAGAGACATATGGGAGATACGCAGTATTTT | CASSERHMGDTQYF
. | TRBJ1-2 | once | TRBV11-2 | TGTGCCAGCAGCTCGATGGCGAGCGGTAACTATGGCTACACCTTC | CASSSMASGNYGYTF
. | TRBJ1-5 | . | TRBV6-1 | TGTGCCAGCAGTGAATCCAGGGTCGATCAGCCCCAGCATTTT | CASSESRVDQPQHF
. | TRBJ1-5 | . | TRBV2 | TGTGCCAGCGCTAACAGGAATAGCAATCAGCCCCAGCATTTT | CASANRNSNQPQHF
TRBD1 | TRBJ1-6 | once | TRBV9 | TGTGCCAGCAGCCCACACCGGGACAGCTATAATTCACCCCTCCACTTT | CASSPHRDSYNSPLHF
TRBD1 | TRBJ2-7 | . | TRBV19 | TGTGCCACCCCCCCCGGGACAGGGAAAAGATACGAGCAGTACTTC | CATPPGTGKRYEQYF
. | TRBJ2-7 | . | TRBV11-2 | TGTGCCAGCAGCTTAGGATATCGACAGGCCTACGAGCAGTACTTC | CASSLGYRQAYEQYF
TRBD2 | TRBJ2-1 | . | TRBV11-3 | TGTGCCAGCTCCGGGACTAGCGCCCACAATGAGCAGTTCTTC | CASSGTSAHNEQFF
. | TRBJ1-4 | . | TRBV6-1 | TGTGCCAGCAGTGCCAGCTCAGGGACTAATGAAAAACTGTTTTTT | CASSASSGTNEKLFF
TRBD1 | TRBJ2-1 | . | TRBV5-1 | TGCGCCAGCAGCTACGACAGGGTCGATGAGCAGTTCTTC | CASSYDRVDEQFF
TRBD2 | TRBJ2-7 | once | TRBV30 | TGTGCCTGGGGTGAGGGAGGGCCCCACGAGCAGTACTTC | CAWGEGGPHEQYF
TRBD1 | TRBJ2-2 | . | TRBV5-1 | TGCGCCAGCAGCTCCTCGGGACAGGGTAACACCGGGGAGCTGTTTTTT | CASSSSGQGNTGELFF
. | TRBJ2-1 | . | TRBV7-2 | TGTGCCAGCACCCTCTCCTCCTACAATGAGCAGTTCTTC | CASTLSSYNEQFF
. | TRBJ2-7 | . | TRBV7-9 | TGTGCCAGCAGCTTGCGACAGGGACTCCCCTACGAGCAGTACTTC | CASSLRQGLPYEQYF
. | TRBJ2-1 | . | TRBV5-1 | TGCGCCAGCAGCTCCAACTTGGCTCCGGAGAATGAGCAGTTCTTC | CASSSNLAPENEQFF
. | TRBJ1-1 | . | TRBV15 | TGTGCCACCAGCAGGCACAGGGCCTTAAACACTGAAGCTTTCTTT | CATSRHRALNTEAFF
. | TRBJ1-2 | . | TRBV11-3 | TGTGCCAGCAGCCGCGGTGGGGAGAGGAAGGGCTACACCTTC | CASSRGGERKGYTF
. | TRBJ2-3 | . | TRBV2 | TGTGCCAGCAGCGGGGGACAGACAGACACAGATACGCAGTATTTT | CASSGGQTDTDTQYF
. | TRBJ2-5 | . | TRBV5-1 | TGCGCCAGCAGCTTGGCGGCAGGGCCGAAAGAGACCCAGTACTTC | CASSLAAGPKETQYF
TRBD2 | TRBJ2-1 | . | TRBV5-1 | TGCGCCAGCACCGAGCGGGGGGGCCATTTGAATGAGCAGTTCTTC | CASTERGGHLNEQFF
. | TRBJ1-4 | . | TRBV5-1 | TGCGCCAGCAGCTTCGCACCAGGGTCTAACGAAAAACTGTTTTTT | CASSFAPGSNEKLFF
TRBD1 | TRBJ1-2 | . | TRBV27 | TGTGCCAGCAGTTCTCCCGGGACAGGGGGGGACCCTGGCTACACCTTC | CASSSPGTGGDPGYTF
. | TRBJ1-1 | . | TRBV7-2 | TGTGCCAGCAGCTTCTATGAGGGGGACACTGAAGCTTTCTTT | CASSFYEGDTEAFF